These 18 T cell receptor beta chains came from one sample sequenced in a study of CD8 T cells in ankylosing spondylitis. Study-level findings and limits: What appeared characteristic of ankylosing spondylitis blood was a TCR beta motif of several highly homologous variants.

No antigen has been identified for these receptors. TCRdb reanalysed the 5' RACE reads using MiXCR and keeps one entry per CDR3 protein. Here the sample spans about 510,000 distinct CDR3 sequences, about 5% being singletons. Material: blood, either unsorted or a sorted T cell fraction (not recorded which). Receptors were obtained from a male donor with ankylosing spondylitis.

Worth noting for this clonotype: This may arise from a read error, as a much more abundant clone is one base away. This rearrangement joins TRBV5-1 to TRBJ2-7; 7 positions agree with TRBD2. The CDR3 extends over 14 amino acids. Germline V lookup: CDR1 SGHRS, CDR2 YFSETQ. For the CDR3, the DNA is TGCGCCAGCAGCTTGGAGGGAGGGTACAACGAGCAGCACTTC. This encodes CASSLEGGYNEQHF. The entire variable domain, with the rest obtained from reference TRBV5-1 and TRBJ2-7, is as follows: KAGVTQTPRYLIKTRGQQVTLSCSPISGHRSVSWYQQTPGQGLQFLFEYFSETQRNKGNFPGRFSGRQFSNSRSEMNVSTLELGDSALYLCASSLEGGYNEQHFGPGTRLTVT.

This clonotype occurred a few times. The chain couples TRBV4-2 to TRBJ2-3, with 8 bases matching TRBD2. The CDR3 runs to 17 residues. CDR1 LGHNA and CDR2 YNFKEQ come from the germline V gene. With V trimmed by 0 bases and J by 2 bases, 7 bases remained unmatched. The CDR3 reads CASSQDGAGEPTDTQYF. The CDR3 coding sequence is TGTGCCAGCAGCCAAGATGGAGCGGGGGAACCCACAGATACGCAGTATTTT.

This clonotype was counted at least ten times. The CDR3 region is CASSLARTGERGYTF. CDR3 sequence (DNA): TGTGCCAGCAGCTTAGCTAGGACAGGGGAGCGCGGCTACACCTTC. This rearrangement joins TRBV7-2 to TRBJ1-2; 9 nucleotides agree with TRBD1. Germline V gene sequence: CDR1 SGHTA, CDR2 FQGNSA. The CDR3 consists of 15 residues. The trim removed 0 bases at V and 8 bases at J, leaving 7 bases unmatched.

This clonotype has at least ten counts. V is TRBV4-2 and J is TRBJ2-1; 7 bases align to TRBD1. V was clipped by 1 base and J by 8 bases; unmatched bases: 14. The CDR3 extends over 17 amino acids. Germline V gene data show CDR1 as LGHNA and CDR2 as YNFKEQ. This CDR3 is CASSQVVDRDIKDEQFF. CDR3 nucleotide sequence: TGTGCCAGCAGCCAAGTAGTCGACAGGGACATCAAGGATGAGCAGTTCTTC.

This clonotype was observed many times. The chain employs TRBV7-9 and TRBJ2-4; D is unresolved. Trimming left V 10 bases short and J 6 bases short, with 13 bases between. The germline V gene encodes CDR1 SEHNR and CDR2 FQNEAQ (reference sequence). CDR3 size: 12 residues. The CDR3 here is CAIARGSNIQYF. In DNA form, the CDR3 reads TGTGCCATCGCACGAGGTTCAAACATTCAGTACTTC. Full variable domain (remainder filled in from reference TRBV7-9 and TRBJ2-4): DTGVSQNPRHKITKRGQNVTFRCDPISEHNRLYWYRQTLGQGPEFLTYFQNEAQLEKSRLLSDRFSAERPKGSFSTLEIQRTEQGDSAMYLCAIARGSNIQYFGAGTRLSVL.

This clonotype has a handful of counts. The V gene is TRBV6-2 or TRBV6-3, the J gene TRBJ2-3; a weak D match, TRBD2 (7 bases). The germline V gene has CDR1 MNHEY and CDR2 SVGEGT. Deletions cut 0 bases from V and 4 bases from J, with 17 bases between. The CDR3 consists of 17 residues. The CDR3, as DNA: TGTGCCAGCAGTTACTCGAATGGGGGGGGGCCTCCAGATACGCAGTATTTT. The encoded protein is CASSYSNGGGPPDTQYF.

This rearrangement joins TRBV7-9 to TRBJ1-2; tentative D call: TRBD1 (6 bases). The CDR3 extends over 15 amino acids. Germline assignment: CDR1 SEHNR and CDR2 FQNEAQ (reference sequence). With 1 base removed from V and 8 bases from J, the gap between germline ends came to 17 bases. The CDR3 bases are TGTGCCAGCAGCTTAGGTAGACGGGGGGCGGAAGGCTACACCTTC. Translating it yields CASSLGRRGAEGYTF.

CDR3 in DNA: TGTGCCAGCACCCACCCGGGACAGGAGGTCGCAGATACGCAGTATTTT. Its translation: CASTHPGQEVADTQYF. The chain carries TRBV6-1 and TRBJ2-3; the match to TRBD1 covers 8 bases. V lost 7 bases and J lost 4; bases outside the gene matches: 13. This CDR3 region has 16 residues. Germline V CDR1 and CDR2: MNHNS, SASEGT.

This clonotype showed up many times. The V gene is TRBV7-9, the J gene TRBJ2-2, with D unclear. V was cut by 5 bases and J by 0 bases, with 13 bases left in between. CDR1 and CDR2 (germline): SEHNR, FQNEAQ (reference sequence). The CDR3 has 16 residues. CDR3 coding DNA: TGTGCCAGCAGCCACCGGGTGGAATCGAACACCGGGGAGCTGTTTTTT. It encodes CASSHRVESNTGELFF.

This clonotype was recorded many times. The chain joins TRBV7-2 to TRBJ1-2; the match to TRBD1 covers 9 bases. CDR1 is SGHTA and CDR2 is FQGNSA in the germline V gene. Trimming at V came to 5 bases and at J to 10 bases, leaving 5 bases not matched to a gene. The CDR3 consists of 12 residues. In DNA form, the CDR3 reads TGTGCCAGCAGCGTGAGGACAGGGGCCTACACCTTC. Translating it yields CASSVRTGAYTF.

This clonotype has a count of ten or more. The CDR3 region has the DNA TGTGCCAGCAGACTTAGCTCCGGGACAAATCAGCCCCAGCATTTT. Its protein product is CASRLSSGTNQPQHF. The gene calls are TRBV12-3 or TRBV12-4 and TRBJ1-5, with D possibly being TRBD1 (6 bases). Deletions cut 6 bases from V and 4 bases from J, with 16 bases between. The CDR3 contains 15 residues.

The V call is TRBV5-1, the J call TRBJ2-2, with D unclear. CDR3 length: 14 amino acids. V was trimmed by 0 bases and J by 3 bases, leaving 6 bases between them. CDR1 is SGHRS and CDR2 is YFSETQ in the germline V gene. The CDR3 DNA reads TGCGCCAGCAGCTTGGGGTCAGACACCGGGGAGCTGTTTTTT. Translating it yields CASSLGSDTGELFF.

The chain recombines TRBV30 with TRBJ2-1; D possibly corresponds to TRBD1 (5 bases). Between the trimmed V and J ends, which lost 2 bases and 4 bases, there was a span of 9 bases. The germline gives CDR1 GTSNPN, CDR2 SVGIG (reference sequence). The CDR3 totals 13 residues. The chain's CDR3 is CAWSYRQYNEQFF. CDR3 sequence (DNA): TGTGCCTGGAGTTACAGGCAGTACAATGAGCAGTTCTTC.

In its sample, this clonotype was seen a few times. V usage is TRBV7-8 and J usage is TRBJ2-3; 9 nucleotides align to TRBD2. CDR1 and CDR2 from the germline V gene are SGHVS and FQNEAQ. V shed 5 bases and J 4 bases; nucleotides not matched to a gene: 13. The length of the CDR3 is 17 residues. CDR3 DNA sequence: TGTGCCAGCAGCCCCGCCCGGCTAGCGGGATTATCAGATACGCAGTATTTT. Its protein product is CASSPARLAGLSDTQYF.

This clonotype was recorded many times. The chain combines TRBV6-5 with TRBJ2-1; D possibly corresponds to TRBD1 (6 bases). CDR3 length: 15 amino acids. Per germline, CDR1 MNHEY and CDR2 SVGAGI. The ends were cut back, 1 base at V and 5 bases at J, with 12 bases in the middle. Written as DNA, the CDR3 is TGTGCCAGCAGTTACTTTAACAGGGCCGACAATGAGCAGTTCTTC. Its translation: CASSYFNRADNEQFF.

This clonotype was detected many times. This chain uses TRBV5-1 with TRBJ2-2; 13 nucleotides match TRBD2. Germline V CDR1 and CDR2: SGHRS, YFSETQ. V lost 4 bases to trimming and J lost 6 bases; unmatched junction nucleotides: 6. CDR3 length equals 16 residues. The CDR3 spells CASSLGTSGVAGELFF. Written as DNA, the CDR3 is TGCGCCAGCAGCCTCGGGACTAGCGGGGTTGCCGGGGAGCTGTTTTTT.

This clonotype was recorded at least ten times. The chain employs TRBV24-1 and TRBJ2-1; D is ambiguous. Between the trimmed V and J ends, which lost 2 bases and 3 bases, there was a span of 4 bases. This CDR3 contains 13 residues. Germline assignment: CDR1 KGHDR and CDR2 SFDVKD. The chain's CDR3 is CATSDSFYNEQFF. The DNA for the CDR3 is TGTGCCACCAGTGATTCTTTCTACAATGAGCAGTTCTTC.

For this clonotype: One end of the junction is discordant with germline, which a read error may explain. The CDR3 DNA follows: TGTGCCAGCAGCAAAGAGGATGACAATGAGCAGTTCTTC. Amino acids: CASSKEDDNEQFF. This rearrangement joins TRBV3-1 to TRBJ2-1, with D unresolved. The CDR3 covers 13 residues. Germline CDR1 and CDR2: LGHDT and YNNKEL (reference sequence).